Presented here are 12 T cell receptor beta chains from one specimen sequenced in a study of T cell responses to AZD1222 COVID-19 vaccine. Profiled with immunoSEQ multiplex PCR; TCRdb holds only in-frame clones, not every one. This table has 250,000 to 300,000 clones, 90% to 95% appearing once. The specimen comprised peripheral blood, sampled 28 days after the second AZD1222 dose. The source is an adult who received the AZD1222 COVID-19 vaccine.

This clone was detected once. The V and J genes are TRBV19 and TRBJ1-1, with D possibly being TRBD1 (6 bases). This CDR3 has 14 amino acids. V was shortened by 5 bases and J by 5 bases, with 15 bases between the two germline ends. Germline V gene sequence: CDR1 LNHDA, CDR2 SQIVND (reference sequence). The CDR3 sequence is CASSFGGGDTEAFF. The CDR3, as DNA: TGTGCCAGTAGTTTCGGAGGGGGTGATACTGAAGCTTTCTTT.

The chain joins TRBV30 to TRBJ1-6, with 9 bases aligning to TRBD1. The CDR3 loop spans 13 amino acids. The V gene end was trimmed by 4 bases and the J gene end by 7 bases; junction bases not matched to a gene: 2. The germline V gene has CDR1 GTSNPN and CDR2 SVGIG (reference sequence). The CDR3 nucleotides read TGTGCCTGGACGGGACAGGGCAATTCACCCCTCCACTTT. Translation: CAWTGQGNSPLHF.

This chain connects TRBV7-2 to TRBJ2-3; either TRBD1 or TRBD2 may supply D (5 bases each). The germline V gene encodes CDR1 SGHTA and CDR2 FQGNSA. This CDR3 region has 13 residues. Trimming removed 5 bases from V and 2 bases from J, with 8 bases in between. DNA of the CDR3: TGTGCCAGCAGCCAGGGAGCCACAGATACGCAGTATTTT. Its translation: CASSQGATDTQYF. Combining the CDR3 with reference TRBV7-2 and TRBJ2-3 gives the whole variable domain GAGVSQSPSNKVTEKGKDVELRCDPISGHTALYWYRQSLGQGLEFLIYFQGNSAPDKSGLPSDRFSAERTGGSVSTLTIQRTQQEDSAVYLCASSQGATDTQYFGPGTRLTVL.

The table lists this clone with a count of one. This rearrangement joins TRBV7-3 to TRBJ2-4; a possible D gene is TRBD1 (6 bases). V was clipped by 6 bases and J by 7 bases, with 13 bases between them. The CDR3 has 13 residues. The germline V gene encodes CDR1 SGHTA and CDR2 FQGTGA. In nucleotides, the CDR3 is TGTGCCAGCAGTCAAGGGCAGGGGAACATTCAGTACTTC. It yields the protein CASSQGQGNIQYF. Full variable domain (rest looked up from reference TRBV7-3 and TRBJ2-4): GAGVSQTPSNKVTEKGKYVELRCDPISGHTALYWYRQSLGQGPEFLIYFQGTGAADDSGLPNDRFFAVRPEGSVSTLKIQRTERGDSAVYLCASSQGQGNIQYFGAGTRLSVL.

The J gene is TRBJ1-5, the V gene TRBV28; 9 bases are a match to TRBD1. The CDR3 is 17 residues long. The V gene end was trimmed by 8 bases and the J gene end by 4 bases; junction bases not matched to a gene: 15. Germline V lookup: CDR1 MDHEN, CDR2 SYDVKM. The CDR3 loop reads CASGGQGGSLLNQPQHF. As DNA, the CDR3 is TGTGCCAGCGGGGGACAGGGAGGGTCCCTTTTAAATCAGCCCCAGCATTTT.

This clone was seen just once. The J gene is TRBJ2-1, the V gene TRBV18; no firm D call. Germline loops: CDR1 KGHSH, CDR2 LQKENI. This CDR3 spans 12 amino acids. Trimming shortened V by 3 bases and J by 8 bases, and 8 bases separated the two germline ends. CDR3 loop: CASSPVRDEQFF. The CDR3 DNA follows: TGTGCCAGCTCACCGGTCCGGGATGAGCAGTTCTTC.

V is TRBV5-6 and J is TRBJ1-1; no clear D gene. Germline CDR1 reads SGHDT; CDR2 reads YYEEEE. V gave up 4 bases and J gave up 1 base, with 11 bases separating them. CDR3 length: 14 residues. The CDR3 sequence is CASSREAGNTEAFF. The CDR3 nucleotides read TGTGCCAGCAGCAGGGAGGCGGGGAACACTGAAGCTTTCTTT. Based on the CDR3 plus reference TRBV5-6 and TRBJ1-1, the full variable domain is DAGVTQSPTHLIKTRGQQVTLRCSPKSGHDTVSWYQQALGQGPQFIFQYYEEEERQRGNFPDRFSGHQFPNYSSELNVNALLLGDSALYLCASSREAGNTEAFFGQGTRLTVV.

The rearrangement uses TRBV14 and TRBJ2-7; D is unresolved. CDR1 SGHDN and CDR2 FVKESK come from the germline V gene. The CDR3 runs 13 residues. Trimming took off 4 bases at V and 3 bases at J, with 10 bases between the two ends. This CDR3 is CASSPHLYYEQYF. The CDR3 coding sequence is TGTGCCAGCAGCCCCCATTTGTACTACGAGCAGTACTTC. The full variable domain, rest sourced from reference TRBV14 and TRBJ2-7, is EAGVTQFPSHSVIEKGQTVTLRCDPISGHDNLYWYRRVMGKEIKFLLHFVKESKQDESGMPNNRFLAERTGGTYSTLKVQPAELEDSGVYFCASSPHLYYEQYFGPGTRLTVT.

The rearrangement links TRBV3-1 (or the pseudogene TRBV3-2) to TRBJ2-7; tentatively, D is TRBD2 (5 bases). The CDR3 is made up of 12 amino acids. Germline lookup yields CDR1 LGHDT and CDR2 YNNKEL (reference sequence). Deletions cut 0 bases from V and 12 bases from J, with 12 bases between. Here the CDR3 reads CASSQDGEIRYF. The CDR3 DNA reads TGTGCCAGCAGCCAAGACGGGGAGATTCGGTACTTC.

V gene TRBV24-1 combines with J gene TRBJ2-2; weak D call: TRBD1 (5 bases). Trimming took off 4 bases at V and 0 bases at J, with 8 bases between the two ends. Looked up from germline, CDR1 is KGHDR and CDR2 is SFDVKD. This CDR3 has 15 residues. CDR3 sequence (DNA): TGTGCCACCAGTGAGAGGACATCGAACACCGGGGAGCTGTTTTTT. It translates to CATSERTSNTGELFF.

This sequence joins TRBV5-1 and TRBJ2-5; D is perhaps TRBD2 (6 bases). This CDR3 is 13 amino acids long. Germline loops: CDR1 SGHRS, CDR2 YFSETQ. Between the trimmed V and J ends, which lost 2 bases and 5 bases, there was a span of 10 bases. CDR3 bases: TGCGCCAGCAGCTTCCCAGGGAGGGAGACCCAGTACTTC. As protein: CASSFPGRETQYF. Drawing the rest from reference TRBV5-1 and TRBJ2-5, the complete variable domain is KAGVTQTPRYLIKTRGQQVTLSCSPISGHRSVSWYQQTPGQGLQFLFEYFSETQRNKGNFPGRFSGRQFSNSRSEMNVSTLELGDSALYLCASSFPGRETQYFGPGTRLLVL.

The chain joins TRBV5-8 to TRBJ2-5; possible D gene TRBD2, 7 bases. Trimming pared 1 base from V and 1 base from J, leaving 14 bases between. From germline, CDR1 is SGHTS and CDR2 YDEGEE. CDR3 size: 16 residues. CDR3 nucleotide sequence: TGTGCCAGCAGCTTGTATCGGGGGGCCTCCCAAGAGACCCAGTACTTC. Residues: CASSLYRGASQETQYF.